The 12 T cell receptor beta chains below were found in one sample sequenced in a study of PD-1 blockade in classical Hodgkin lymphoma. Time point reported: cycle 4 day 1 (C4D1), after 6 weeks of nivolumab. All patients relapsed after autologous stem cell transplantation, and brentuximab vedotin exposure varied. Some clones are missing from TCRdb's copy, which holds only in-frame ones; the method was immunoSEQ multiplex PCR. The sample has about 93,000 clones, roughly 78% seen once. Sequencing used peripheral blood mononuclear cells (PBMCs), obtained before the fourth cycle of nivolumab. The receptors derive from a human donor with classical Hodgkin lymphoma.

This chain connects TRBV29-1 to TRBJ2-7; 9 bases are shared with TRBD1. With 7 bases clipped from V and 4 bases from J, the junction kept 11 bases outside the gene matches. The CDR3 spans 14 residues. Per germline, CDR1 SQVTM and CDR2 ANQGSEA. The chain's CDR3 is CSERQGGESYEQYF. The CDR3 DNA follows: TGCAGCGAAAGACAGGGGGGAGAGAGTTACGAGCAGTACTTC.

The chain joins TRBV30 to TRBJ1-5; TRBD1 is a possible D gene (6 bases). The length of the CDR3 is 16 residues. The germline gives CDR1 GTSNPN, CDR2 SVGIG (reference sequence). V gave up 3 bases and J gave up 0 bases, with 15 bases separating them. This CDR3 is CAWSTLGGNSNQPQHF. The CDR3 region has the DNA TGTGCCTGGAGCACTTTAGGGGGGAATAGCAATCAGCCCCAGCATTTT.

V is TRBV28 and J is TRBJ2-1; 14 bases match TRBD2. V gave up 5 bases and J gave up 5 bases; unmatched junction bases: 5. The CDR3 totals 16 residues. Germline V gene data show CDR1 as MDHEN and CDR2 as SYDVKM. The CDR3 region has the DNA TGTGCCAGCAGTACGCCGGGACTAGCGGGAGACAATGAGCAGTTCTTC. Its protein product is CASSTPGLAGDNEQFF.

Here the CDR3 reads CASSPSSGTTDTQYF. For the CDR3, the DNA is TGTGCCAGCTCACCGTCTAGCGGGACGACAGATACGCAGTATTTT. The rearrangement joins TRBV18 to TRBJ2-3, with TRBD2 matching 9 bases. CDR1 is KGHSH and CDR2 is LQKENI in the germline V gene. The CDR3 runs 15 residues. V dropped 3 bases and J dropped 3; count of bases not matched to a gene: 4. The full variable domain, in which reference TRBV18 and TRBJ2-3 provide the parts outside the CDR3, is NAGVMQNPRHLVRRRGQEARLRCSPMKGHSHVYWYRQLPEEGLKFMVYLQKENIIDESGMPKERFSAEFPKEGPSILRIQQVVRGDSAAYFCASSPSSGTTDTQYFGPGTRLTVL.

This chain joins TRBV27 and TRBJ2-3; 11 nucleotides match TRBD2. In germline, CDR1 is MNHEY, CDR2 SMNVEV (reference sequence). CDR3 size: 16 residues. The V gene end was trimmed by 3 bases and the J gene end by 5 bases; junction bases not matched to a gene: 7. The CDR3 here is CASSFLLAGGGDTQYF. The CDR3 DNA follows: TGTGCCAGCAGTTTTCTTCTAGCGGGGGGCGGAGATACGCAGTATTTT.

The chain couples TRBV4-2 to TRBJ1-6, with D maybe TRBD1 (5 bases). V lost 4 bases to trimming and J lost 8 bases, with 6 bases between them. The CDR3 totals 12 residues. Germline CDR1 and CDR2: LGHNA and YNFKEQ. The CDR3 nucleotides read TGTGCCAGCAGCCGAGGGGATTCACCCCTCCACTTT. It translates to CASSRGDSPLHF.

This chain links TRBV19 with TRBJ2-5, with a possible D match to TRBD2 (6 bases). Trimming removed 3 bases from V and 1 base from J, with 12 bases in between. CDR1 and CDR2 (germline): LNHDA, SQIVND (reference sequence). The CDR3 spans 15 residues. CDR3 DNA sequence: TGTGCCAGTAGTATGGGGGGACGGTTCCAAGAGACCCAGTACTTC. Translation gives CASSMGGRFQETQYF. The full variable domain, rest sourced from reference TRBV19 and TRBJ2-5, is DGGITQSPKYLFRKEGQNVTLSCEQNLNHDAMYWYRQDPGQGLRLIYYSQIVNDFQKGDIAEGYSVSREKKESFPLTVTSAQKNPTAFYLCASSMGGRFQETQYFGPGTRLLVL.

This clone was counted between two and nine times. This sequence joins TRBV6-5 and TRBJ2-5; D is uncertain. CDR3 size: 12 residues. Trimming removed 8 bases at V and 1 base at J, with 8 bases between. CDR1 MNHEY and CDR2 SVGAGI come from the germline V gene. This CDR3 reads CASQGSQETQYF. The CDR3 nucleotides are TGTGCCAGCCAAGGGTCCCAAGAGACCCAGTACTTC.

The genes are TRBV19 and TRBJ2-1; TRBD2 matches at 8 bases. The CDR3 has 13 amino acids. In germline, CDR1 is LNHDA, CDR2 SQIVND (reference sequence). V lost 5 bases to trimming and J lost 8 bases; unmatched junction nucleotides: 5. CDR3 sequence (DNA): TGTGCCAGTAGTGCAGCGGGAGTTCATGAGCAGTTCTTC. Translation: CASSAAGVHEQFF.

Comment on this clone: Other nucleotide sequences in the sample specify the same CDR3. This chain links TRBV6-5 with TRBJ2-1; no definite D call. Germline V gives CDR1 MNHEY, CDR2 SVGAGI. CDR3 length: 16 amino acids. The ends were cut back, 0 bases at V and 0 bases at J, with 9 bases in the middle. CDR3 sequence reads: CASSYSPSSSYNEQFF. CDR3 in DNA: TGTGCCAGCAGTTACTCGCCCTCTTCCTCCTACAATGAGCAGTTCTTC.

This chain joins TRBV10-3 and TRBJ2-7, with TRBD1 as a possible D gene (5 bases). The CDR3 totals 14 residues. V was trimmed by 0 bases and J by 2 bases, leaving 8 bases between them. The germline gives CDR1 ENHRY, CDR2 SYGVKD. CDR3 DNA sequence: TGTGCCATCAGTGAGTCTGGGGCCGCCTACGAGCAGTACTTC. It encodes CAISESGAAYEQYF.

This chain links TRBV5-6 with TRBJ2-3, with TRBD1 matching over 9 bases. Looked up from germline, CDR1 is SGHDT and CDR2 is YYEEEE. This CDR3 is 16 amino acids long. The J segment lost 2 bases and the V segment lost 4 bases, leaving 8 bases of the junction unmatched. As DNA, the CDR3 is TGTGCCAGCAGCCCCTTCCGGGACAGGGTCACAGATACGCAGTATTTT. Translating gives CASSPFRDRVTDTQYF. Full variable domain (missing parts from reference TRBV5-6 and TRBJ2-3): DAGVTQSPTHLIKTRGQQVTLRCSPKSGHDTVSWYQQALGQGPQFIFQYYEEEERQRGNFPDRFSGHQFPNYSSELNVNALLLGDSALYLCASSPFRDRVTDTQYFGPGTRLTVL.